The T cell receptor beta chain under discussion was sequenced for a study of T cells in Graves' hyperthyroidism and ophthalmopathy. Whole-study findings and limits: The model foresaw ophthalmopathy a median around 6.4 months prior to onset. The blood repertoire included most of the expanded thyroid clonotypes above 0.001.

The CDR3 has 11 residues. Germline loops: CDR1 DFQATT, CDR2 SNEGSKA (reference sequence). V was shortened by 5 bases and J by 7 bases, with 11 bases between the two germline ends. Amplification of TCR beta CDR3 regions used RNA as the template. HTBI primers were used for first-round RT-PCR of the TCR CDR3. Via MiXCR, TCRdb re-called the multiplex PCR reads, giving one row per CDR3 protein. Among about 840,000 distinct CDR3 sequences listed, 38% were seen once. Note on this clonotype: Its antigen remains unidentified.

V and J are TRBV20-1 and TRBJ2-5, with D unclear. The clonotype originates from a man between 18 and 35 years old with Graves' hyperthyroidism. Sequenced: blood. As DNA, the CDR3 is TGCAGTGCTCCCTTGCGGCCGACCCAGTACTTC. This codes for CSAPLRPTQYF.